Reported below is one TCR beta chain. TCRdb reprocessed the PCR reads via MiXCR and lists one record per CDR3 protein. The data hold roughly 20,000 distinct CDR3 sequences, with more than 30% observed a single time. The data belong to a study of immune characterization of retroperitoneal liposarcoma. CDR1 is MDHEN and CDR2 is SYDVKM in the germline V gene. V shed 8 bases and J 0 bases; nucleotides not matched to a gene: 12. The CDR3 is 18 amino acids. This receptor was identified in a male donor with retroperitoneal liposarcoma. Source material: blood. The chain uses TRBV28 and TRBJ2-7, with 14 bases identical to TRBD2. CDR3 nucleotide sequence: TGTGCCAGCCACCCGCCCCCAGGGACTAGCGGGAGCTCCTACGAGCAGTACTTC. As protein: CASHPPPGTSGSSYEQYF.